One TCR beta chain is described in this entry. This could be a read error, since a much larger clone is one nucleotide away. The sample comes from a study of blood T cells in healthy people across ages. The overall study: Per two T cells, template switching captured roughly one barcoded beta molecule.

Using a J-beta primer mix together with a sample-barcoded 5' primer, a second PCR was run for roughly 6 to 12 cycles. A tag from a template-switch adaptor with 12 random nucleotides marked each cDNA molecule. Each CDR3 protein is one row after TCRdb ran MiXCR on the 5' RACE reads. This sample has approximately 1.5 million distinct CDR3 sequences; approximately 32% occur once, and the top ten carry around 10%. Total RNA was extracted at no less than 6 micrograms per sample. The CDR3 runs 15 residues. Germline CDR1 and CDR2: MNHNS and SASEGT. Trimming took 2 bases from V and 2 from J, leaving 13 bases between them.

The sequencing input was blood. This chain links TRBV6-1 with TRBJ2-7; D call uncertain. This clonotype originated in a woman younger than 45 in good health. CDR3 DNA: TGTGCCAGCAGTGAATGGGCGGTAGTCACCTACGAGCAGTACTTC. Translation gives CASSEWAVVTYEQYF.